This T cell receptor beta chain appears in the sequencing data of a study of blood T cell repertoires in COVID-19. The V segment lost 2 bases and the J segment 0 bases; nucleotides outside the gene matches: 5. This CDR3 region has 16 residues. Looked up from germline, CDR1 is KGHSH and CDR2 is LQKENI. This table comes from immunoSEQ multiplex PCR, and its TCRdb copy is limited to in-frame clones, with some not included. This table holds around 220,000 clones, roughly 84% found once. This receptor was identified in a woman aged 40 to 50 who had recovered from COVID-19. Material for sequencing was peripheral blood. The gene calls are TRBV18 and TRBJ2-3; 7 nucleotides match TRBD2. The CDR3 loop reads CASSPGTGGSTDTQYF. DNA of the CDR3: TGTGCCAGCTCACCAGGGACGGGGGGAAGCACAGATACGCAGTATTTT.